The 18 T cell receptor beta chains in this list originate from one sample, sequenced in a study of blood T cell repertoires in COVID-19. Measured with immunoSEQ multiplex PCR; TCRdb has only the in-frame clones, and not every one. The sample yields about 190,000 clones, approximately 84% seen once. Material for sequencing was PBMCs or T cells enriched from blood (not recorded which). The receptors derive from a woman aged 25-40 years who had recovered from COVID-19.

The chain joins TRBV28 to TRBJ1-4; a weak D match, TRBD1 (5 bases). Trimming removed 4 bases from V and 2 bases from J, with 5 bases in between. The germline CDR1 and CDR2 sequences are MDHEN and SYDVKM. The CDR3 loop spans 13 amino acids. In DNA form, the CDR3 reads TGTGCCAGCAGTTACAGGACTAATGAAAAACTGTTTTTT. Translating it yields CASSYRTNEKLFF.

This clone was observed once. This sequence joins TRBV12-3 or TRBV12-4 and TRBJ1-2; D uncertain. V gave up 10 bases and J gave up 7 bases, with 16 bases separating them. The CDR3 has 12 residues. The CDR3 loop reads CATEGLGTGYTF. DNA of the CDR3: TGTGCCACCGAGGGTCTTGGTACTGGCTACACCTTC.

This chain connects TRBV19 to TRBJ1-2; 10 bases are shared with TRBD1. Germline CDR1 LNHDA, CDR2 SQIVND (reference sequence). V lost 4 bases to trimming and J lost 8 bases; unmatched junction nucleotides: 7. The CDR3 covers 14 residues. CDR3 bases: TGTGCCAGTAGTAGGGACAGGGGAAAGGGGGGCTACACCTTC. Protein product: CASSRDRGKGGYTF.

About this clone itself: The same CDR3 arises from other DNA sequences in this sample as well. The chain uses TRBV28 and TRBJ1-6; TRBD1 might be the D (5 bases). V was shortened by 8 bases and J by 7 bases, with 9 bases between the two germline ends. Germline CDR1 is MDHEN and CDR2 is SYDVKM. CDR3 size: 12 residues. The CDR3 DNA sequence: TGTGCCAGCGTTGGGGGGAATTCACCCCTCCACTTT. Its translation: CASVGGNSPLHF.

The genes are TRBV5-8 and TRBJ1-2; D is undetermined. V was pared by 5 bases and J by 2 bases, with 16 bases between. The CDR3 sequence is 15 residues long. Germline CDR1 SGHTS, CDR2 YDEGEE. The CDR3 sequence: CASSLKRSVNYGYTF. The CDR3 DNA follows: TGTGCCAGCAGTCTGAAGAGGTCCGTAAACTATGGCTACACCTTC. The full variable domain, completed using reference TRBV5-8 and TRBJ1-2, is EAGVTQSPTHLIKTRGQQATLRCSPISGHTSVYWYQQALGLGLQFLLWYDEGEERNRGNFPPRFSGRQFPNYSSELNVNALELEDSALYLCASSLKRSVNYGYTFGSGTRLTVV.

The rearrangement links TRBV11-1 to TRBJ1-1, with D possibly TRBD1 on 5 matching bases. CDR1 SGHAT and CDR2 FQDESV come from the germline V gene (reference sequence). The CDR3 extends over 13 amino acids. V was clipped by 0 bases and J by 4 bases, with 6 bases between them. As DNA, the CDR3 is TGTGCCAGCAGCTTAGCGGGGGGCACTGAAGCTTTCTTT. It is translated as CASSLAGGTEAFF.

The chain couples TRBV5-1 to TRBJ2-2; D is perhaps TRBD1 (6 bases). Germline assignment: CDR1 SGHRS and CDR2 YFSETQ. This CDR3 is 15 amino acids long. V was trimmed by 1 base and J by 3 bases, leaving 10 bases between them. Here the CDR3 reads CASSLTGPDTGELFF. In DNA form, the CDR3 reads TGCGCCAGCAGCTTGACAGGGCCGGACACCGGGGAGCTGTTTTTT.

V gene TRBV5-6 combines with J gene TRBJ1-4; 7 nucleotides match TRBD1. CDR3 length equals 15 residues. The V and J ends lost 5 bases and 7 bases, in that order; junction bases with no gene match: 11. The V gene's germline CDR1 is SGHDT and CDR2 YYEEEE. The chain's CDR3 is CASSKEGARVEKLFF. Written as DNA, the CDR3 is TGTGCCAGCAGTAAAGAGGGGGCGCGGGTTGAAAAACTGTTTTTT.

The chain combines TRBV6-6 with TRBJ2-4; possibly TRBD2 for D (6 bases). The CDR3 is made up of 14 amino acids. Germline V gene lookup returns CDR1 MNHNY and CDR2 SVGAGI (reference sequence). V lost 2 bases and J 8 bases, leaving 13 bases between the germline ends. The CDR3 protein is CASSYPGVRDIQYF. The DNA for the CDR3 is TGTGCCAGCAGTTACCCGGGAGTTCGAGACATTCAGTACTTC.

This rearrangement joins TRBV5-5 to TRBJ2-5; D ambiguous. Germline CDR1 is SGHKS and CDR2 is YYEKEE (reference sequence). The CDR3 is 15 amino acids. The V and J ends lost 2 bases and 7 bases respectively, with 18 bases between them. CDR3 DNA sequence: TGTGCCAGCAGCTTCCCAGTCCCATACCTTTTGACCCAGTACTTC. It yields the protein CASSFPVPYLLTQYF.

This chain connects TRBV7-3 to TRBJ2-1; TRBD2 matches at 9 bases. The length of the CDR3 is 12 residues. V was pared by 5 bases and J by 15 bases, with 8 bases of the junction left unmatched. Germline V gene sequence: CDR1 SGHTA, CDR2 FQGTGA. Written as DNA, the CDR3 is TGTGCCAGCAGCACGCTTGGCGGGGGGGCGTTCTTC. It codes for CASSTLGGGAFF.

The V call is TRBV10-2, the J call TRBJ2-2; a weak D match, TRBD1 (6 bases). The germline V gene has CDR1 WSHSY and CDR2 SAAADI. The CDR3 has 15 amino acids. V was pared by 10 bases and J by 3 bases, with 18 bases between. Written as DNA, the CDR3 is TGCGCCACCACACACCGGGACACCGACACCGGGGAGCTGTTTTTT. Translated, it gives CATTHRDTDTGELFF.

This rearrangement joins TRBV5-5 to TRBJ1-5, with no clear D. Trimming left V 5 bases short and J 4 bases short, with 10 bases between. The CDR3 spans 13 residues. Germline-derived CDR1 and CDR2 are SGHKS and YYEKEE (reference sequence). CDR3 residues: CASSETGNQPQHF. The CDR3 bases are TGTGCCAGCAGTGAGACGGGGAATCAGCCCCAGCATTTT. The variable domain in full, with the rest retrieved from reference TRBV5-5 and TRBJ1-5, is DAGVTQSPTHLIKTRGQQVTLRCSPISGHKSVSWYQQVLGQGPQFIFQYYEKEERGRGNFPDRFSARQFPNYSSELNVNALLLGDSALYLCASSETGNQPQHFGDGTRLSIL.

V gene TRBV24-1 combines with J gene TRBJ1-5; no definite D call. This CDR3 has 16 amino acids. The germline V and J ends were trimmed by 6 bases and 2 bases, with 16 bases remaining between them. Germline V gene lookup returns CDR1 KGHDR and CDR2 SFDVKD. CDR3 nucleotide sequence: TGTGCCACCAGTCCTGGGTCCATGGCGGGCAATCAGCCCCAGCATTTT. Its translation is CATSPGSMAGNQPQHF.

The DNA for the CDR3 is TGTGCCAGCAGTGAGGGACAACTTAGAGGGATGAACACTGAAGCTTTCTTT. Translating gives CASSEGQLRGMNTEAFF. The rearrangement joins TRBV2 to TRBJ1-1, with D maybe TRBD1 (6 bases). This CDR3 comprises 17 residues. Trimming shortened V by 3 bases and J by 0 bases, and 17 bases separated the two germline ends. The V gene's germline CDR1 is SNHLY and CDR2 FYNNEI.

V is TRBV24-1 and J is TRBJ2-7; 11 positions match TRBD2. The germline gives CDR1 KGHDR, CDR2 SFDVKD. The length of the CDR3 is 17 residues. The J segment lost 3 bases and the V segment lost 4 bases, leaving 10 bases of the junction unmatched. CDR3 sequence reads: CATSDSNSGRADYEQYF. The CDR3 DNA reads TGTGCCACCAGTGACTCAAATAGCGGGAGGGCCGACTACGAGCAGTACTTC.

As concerns this clone: The same CDR3 arises from other DNA sequences in this sample as well. This chain links TRBV5-6 with TRBJ1-5; D is unresolved. This CDR3 contains 14 residues. V was pared by 0 bases and J by 5 bases, with 9 bases between. Germline V gene sequence: CDR1 SGHDT, CDR2 YYEEEE. The CDR3 sequence is CASSLGPRDQPQHF. CDR3 in DNA: TGTGCCAGCAGCTTGGGCCCGCGTGATCAGCCCCAGCATTTT.

The rearrangement uses TRBV11-3 and TRBJ2-6, with D possibly being TRBD1 (5 bases). Per germline, CDR1 SGHNT and CDR2 YENEEA. The CDR3 has 17 residues. V was shortened by 1 base and J by 4 bases, with 14 bases between the two germline ends. This chain's CDR3 is CASSLGGAVAGANVLTF. CDR3 DNA: TGTGCCAGCAGCTTAGGGGGCGCGGTGGCAGGGGCCAACGTCCTGACTTTC. The full variable domain, in which reference TRBV11-3 and TRBJ2-6 provide the parts outside the CDR3, is EAGVVQSPRYKIIEKKQPVAFWCNPISGHNTLYWYLQNLGQGPELLIRYENEEAVDDSQLPKDRFSAERLKGVDSTLKIQPAELGDSAVYLCASSLGGAVAGANVLTFGAGSRLTVL.